This T cell receptor beta chain derives from a study of vaccination effects on CD4 cells after COVID-19. The study's findings and limits: Clones from infection and from vaccination both contracted markedly late after vaccination. Vaccine-induced clones in healthy vaccinees cross-reacted with common cold coronaviruses in only 1 of 255 cases.

The germline CDR1 and CDR2 sequences are SGHRS and YFSETQ. The germline V and J ends were trimmed by 0 bases and 2 bases, with 14 bases remaining between them. The CDR3 runs to 16 residues. Method: immunoSEQ multiplex PCR; TCRdb's copy keeps in-frame clones and lacks some. The sample holds roughly 70,000 clones; about 74% are singletons and the top ten take approximately 1.5%. The ViraFEST assay expanded antigen-specific CD4+ T cells with viral peptide pools before sequencing. When nine to ten days of culture had elapsed, CD4+ T cells were isolated. All study participants received two doses of BNT162b2 or mRNA-1273 vaccine. The study found no prior SARS-CoV-2 infection in the vaccine recipients, who tested negative for nucleocapsid antibodies. About this clone itself: The antigen is not known.

This receptor was identified in a human donor who received a COVID-19 vaccine. V usage is TRBV5-1 and J usage is TRBJ1-2; weak D call: TRBD1 (6 bases). Sequencing used CD4+ T cells from PBMCs cultured with HCoV-229E spike peptides, obtained after COVID-19 vaccination. The CDR3 loop reads CASSLVGQFWNYGYTF. DNA of the CDR3: TGCGCCAGCAGCTTGGTAGGACAGTTTTGGAACTATGGCTACACCTTC.